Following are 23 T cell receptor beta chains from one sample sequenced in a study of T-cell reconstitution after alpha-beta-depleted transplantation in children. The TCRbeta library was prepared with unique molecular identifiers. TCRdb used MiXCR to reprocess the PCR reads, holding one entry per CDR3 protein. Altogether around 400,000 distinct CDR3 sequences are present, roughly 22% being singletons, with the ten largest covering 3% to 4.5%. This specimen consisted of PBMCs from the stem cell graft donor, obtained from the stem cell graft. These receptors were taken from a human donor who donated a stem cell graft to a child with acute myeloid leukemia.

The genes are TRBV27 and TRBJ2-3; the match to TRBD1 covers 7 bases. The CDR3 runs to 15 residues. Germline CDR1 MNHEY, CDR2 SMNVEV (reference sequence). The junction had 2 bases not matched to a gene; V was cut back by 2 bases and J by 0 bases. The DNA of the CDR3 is TGTGCCAGCAGTTTAAGGGGACAGAGCACAGATACGCAGTATTTT. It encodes CASSLRGQSTDTQYF.

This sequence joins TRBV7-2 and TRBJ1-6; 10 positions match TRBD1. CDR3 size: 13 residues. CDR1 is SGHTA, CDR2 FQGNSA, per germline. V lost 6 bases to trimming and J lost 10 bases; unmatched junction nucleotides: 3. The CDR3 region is CASRTGGRSPLHF. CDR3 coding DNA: TGTGCCAGCAGGACAGGGGGCAGGTCACCCCTCCACTTT.

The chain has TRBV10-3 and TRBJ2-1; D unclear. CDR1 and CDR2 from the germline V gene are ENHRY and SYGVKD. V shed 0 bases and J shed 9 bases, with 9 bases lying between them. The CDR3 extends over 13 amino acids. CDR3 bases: TGTGCCATCAGTGAGTCGACGGGCGTTGAGCAGTTCTTC. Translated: CAISESTGVEQFF.

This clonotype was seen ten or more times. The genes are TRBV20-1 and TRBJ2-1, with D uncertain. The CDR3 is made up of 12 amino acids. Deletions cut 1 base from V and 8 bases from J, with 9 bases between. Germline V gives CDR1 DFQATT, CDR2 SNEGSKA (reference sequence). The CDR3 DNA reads TGCAGTGCTAGAGGGGGTAGCCATGAGCAGTTCTTC. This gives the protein CSARGGSHEQFF.

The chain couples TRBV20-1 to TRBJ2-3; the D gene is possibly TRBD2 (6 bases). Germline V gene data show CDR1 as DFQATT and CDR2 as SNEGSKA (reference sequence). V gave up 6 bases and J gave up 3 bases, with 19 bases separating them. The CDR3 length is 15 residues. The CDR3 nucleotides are TGCAGTGCGCCGAGGAGGGAAGGAGGGACAGATACGCAGTATTTT. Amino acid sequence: CSAPRREGGTDTQYF.

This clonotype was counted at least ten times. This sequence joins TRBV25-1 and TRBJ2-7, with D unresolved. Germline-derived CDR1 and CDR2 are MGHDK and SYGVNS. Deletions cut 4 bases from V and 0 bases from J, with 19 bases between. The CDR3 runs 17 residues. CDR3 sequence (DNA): TGTGCCAGCAGTGCTCTGAAATCAGGCCCCAGCTCCTACGAGCAGTACTTC. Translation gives CASSALKSGPSSYEQYF.

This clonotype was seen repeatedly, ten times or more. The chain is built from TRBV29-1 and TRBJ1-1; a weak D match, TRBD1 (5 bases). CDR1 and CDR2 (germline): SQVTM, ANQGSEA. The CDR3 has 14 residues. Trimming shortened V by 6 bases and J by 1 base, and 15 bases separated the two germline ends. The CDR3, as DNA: TGCAGCGTGGAGAGAACAGGCGCGAACACTGAAGCTTTCTTT. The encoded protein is CSVERTGANTEAFF.

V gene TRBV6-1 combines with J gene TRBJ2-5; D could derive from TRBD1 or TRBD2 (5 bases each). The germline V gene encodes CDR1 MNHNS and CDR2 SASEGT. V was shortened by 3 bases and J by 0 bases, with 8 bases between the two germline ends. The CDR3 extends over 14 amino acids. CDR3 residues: CASSDLGDQETQYF. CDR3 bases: TGTGCCAGCAGTGATTTGGGGGACCAAGAGACCCAGTACTTC.

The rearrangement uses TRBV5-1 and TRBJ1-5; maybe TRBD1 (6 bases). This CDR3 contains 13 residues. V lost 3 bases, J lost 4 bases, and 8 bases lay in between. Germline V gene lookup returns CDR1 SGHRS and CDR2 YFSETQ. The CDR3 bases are TGCGCCAGCAGCTCTGGACAGAATCAGCCCCAGCATTTT. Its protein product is CASSSGQNQPQHF. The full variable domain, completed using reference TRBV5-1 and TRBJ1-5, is KAGVTQTPRYLIKTRGQQVTLSCSPISGHRSVSWYQQTPGQGLQFLFEYFSETQRNKGNFPGRFSGRQFSNSRSEMNVSTLELGDSALYLCASSSGQNQPQHFGDGTRLSIL.

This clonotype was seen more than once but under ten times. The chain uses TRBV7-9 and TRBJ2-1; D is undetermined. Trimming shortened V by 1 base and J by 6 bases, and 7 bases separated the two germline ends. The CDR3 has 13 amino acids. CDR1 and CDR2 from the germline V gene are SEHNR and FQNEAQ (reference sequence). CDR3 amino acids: CASSLVLRNEQFF. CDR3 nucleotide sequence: TGTGCCAGCAGCTTAGTATTGCGCAATGAGCAGTTCTTC.

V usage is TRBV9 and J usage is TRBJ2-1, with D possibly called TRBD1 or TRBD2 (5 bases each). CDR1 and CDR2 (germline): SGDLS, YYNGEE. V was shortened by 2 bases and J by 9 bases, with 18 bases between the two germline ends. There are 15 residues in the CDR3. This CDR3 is CASSVGTDTTSEQFF. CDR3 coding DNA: TGTGCCAGCAGCGTGGGGACCGATACTACTTCTGAGCAGTTCTTC.

Written as DNA, the CDR3 is TGCAGCGCCGAGACAGGGGCGCGCACAGATACGCAGTATTTT. Translating gives CSAETGARTDTQYF. The chain has TRBV29-1 and TRBJ2-3; 8 positions match TRBD1. The CDR3 totals 14 residues. Germline values: CDR1 SQVTM, CDR2 ANQGSEA. V shed 7 bases and J 1 base; nucleotides not matched to a gene: 7.

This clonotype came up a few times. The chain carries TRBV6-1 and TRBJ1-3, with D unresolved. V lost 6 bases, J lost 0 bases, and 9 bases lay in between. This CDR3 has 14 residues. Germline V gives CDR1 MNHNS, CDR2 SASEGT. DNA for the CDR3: TGTGCCAGCAGGAACGCAGGCTCTGGAAACACCATATATTTT. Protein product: CASRNAGSGNTIYF.

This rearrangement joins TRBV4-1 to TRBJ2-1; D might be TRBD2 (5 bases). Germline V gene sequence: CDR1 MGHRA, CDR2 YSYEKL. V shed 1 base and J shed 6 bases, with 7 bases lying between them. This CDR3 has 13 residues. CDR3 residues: CASSQVGSNEQFF. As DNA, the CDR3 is TGCGCCAGCAGCCAAGTGGGGAGCAATGAGCAGTTCTTC.

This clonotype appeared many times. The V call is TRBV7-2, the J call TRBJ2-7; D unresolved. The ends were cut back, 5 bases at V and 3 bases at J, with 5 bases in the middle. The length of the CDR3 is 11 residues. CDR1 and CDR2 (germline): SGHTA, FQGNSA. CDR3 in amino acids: CASSQLYEQYF. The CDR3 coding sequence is TGTGCCAGCAGCCAACTCTACGAGCAGTACTTC.

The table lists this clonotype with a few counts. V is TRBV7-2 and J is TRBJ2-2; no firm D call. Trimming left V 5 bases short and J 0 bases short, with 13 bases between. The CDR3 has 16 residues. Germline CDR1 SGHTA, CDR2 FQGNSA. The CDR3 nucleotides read TGTGCCAGCAGCCCGGGTCCCTACGCGAACACCGGGGAGCTGTTTTTT. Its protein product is CASSPGPYANTGELFF.

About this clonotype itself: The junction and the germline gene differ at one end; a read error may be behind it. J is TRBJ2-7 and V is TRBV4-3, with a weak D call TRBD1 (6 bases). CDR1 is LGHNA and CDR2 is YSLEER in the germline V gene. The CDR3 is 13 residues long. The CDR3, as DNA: TGCGCCAGCAGCCAAGGCTACCGGGACGAGGGGGTCTTC. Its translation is CASSQGYRDEGVF.

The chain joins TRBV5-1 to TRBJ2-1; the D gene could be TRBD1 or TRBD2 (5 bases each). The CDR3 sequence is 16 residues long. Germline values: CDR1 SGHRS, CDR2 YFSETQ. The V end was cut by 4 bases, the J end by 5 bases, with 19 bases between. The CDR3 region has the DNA TGCGCCAGCAGCACGGGACCCTCGAAAACCAACAATGAGCAGTTCTTC. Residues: CASSTGPSKTNNEQFF.

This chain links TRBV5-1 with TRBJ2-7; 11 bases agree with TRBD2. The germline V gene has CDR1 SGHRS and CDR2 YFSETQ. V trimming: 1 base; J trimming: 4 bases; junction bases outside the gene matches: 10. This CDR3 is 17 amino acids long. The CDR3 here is CASSLSSGRADPYEQYF. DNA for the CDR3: TGCGCCAGCAGCTTGAGTAGCGGGAGGGCCGACCCTTACGAGCAGTACTTC.

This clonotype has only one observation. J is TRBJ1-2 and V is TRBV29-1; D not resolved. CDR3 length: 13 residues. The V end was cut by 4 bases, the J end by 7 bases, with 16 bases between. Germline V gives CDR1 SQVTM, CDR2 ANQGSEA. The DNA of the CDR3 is TGCAGCGTTGTCGCGCCCCTAAGCTCTGGCTACACCTTC. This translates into CSVVAPLSSGYTF.

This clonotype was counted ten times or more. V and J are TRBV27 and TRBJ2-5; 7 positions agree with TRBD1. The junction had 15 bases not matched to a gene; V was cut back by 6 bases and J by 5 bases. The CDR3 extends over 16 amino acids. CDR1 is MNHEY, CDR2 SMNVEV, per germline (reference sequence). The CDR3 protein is CASRLDGTAKIETQYF. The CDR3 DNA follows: TGTGCCAGCAGATTAGACGGGACAGCGAAGATTGAGACCCAGTACTTC.

The CDR3 here is CASSQDLMGNLNIQYF. The CDR3 DNA follows: TGCGCCAGCAGCCAAGATTTGATGGGAAACTTAAACATTCAGTACTTC. This chain connects TRBV4-3 to TRBJ2-4; D remains ambiguous. Germline CDR1 is LGHNA and CDR2 is YSLEER. The CDR3 is 16 amino acids. Trimming pared 0 bases from V and 6 bases from J, leaving 15 bases between.

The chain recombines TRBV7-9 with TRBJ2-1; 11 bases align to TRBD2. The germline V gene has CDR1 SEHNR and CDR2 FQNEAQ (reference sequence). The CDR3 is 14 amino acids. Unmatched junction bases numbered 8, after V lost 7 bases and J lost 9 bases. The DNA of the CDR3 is TGTGCCAGCACCGGAACTAGCGGGAGAGTTGAGCAGTTCTTC. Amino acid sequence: CASTGTSGRVEQFF.